This T cell receptor beta chain was sequenced in a study of blood T cell repertoires in COVID-19. Profiling relied on immunoSEQ multiplex PCR, and the TCRdb table lists in-frame clones only, not all of them. The table records 130,000 to 150,000 clones, around 90% of them present only once. V was clipped by 4 bases and J by 5 bases; unmatched bases: 6. Germline values: CDR1 SGHDT, CDR2 YYEEEE. The CDR3 contains 15 residues. Sequences were obtained from peripheral blood. This TCR derives from a human donor in a cohort sampled during active COVID-19. The chain has TRBV5-6 and TRBJ2-1, with TRBD2 matching over 10 bases. The CDR3 spells CASSARTSGDNEQFF. DNA of the CDR3: TGTGCCAGCAGCGCAAGGACTAGCGGTGACAATGAGCAGTTCTTC.